These T cell receptor beta chains were read from a single sample in a study of blood T cell repertoires in COVID-19. Data came from immunoSEQ multiplex PCR; TCRdb stores just in-frame clones and leaves some out. The sample yields 77,000 or so clones, roughly 89% seen once. The sample was peripheral blood. Receptor source: a man aged 45-65 years with active COVID-19. Each CDR3 is given with its conserved first and last residue. The D gene is left open where the match is weak.

TRBV30	-	TRBJ1-1	CAWSVGGENTEAFF
TRBV20-1	TRBD2	TRBJ2-3	CSASSGRATDTQYF
TRBV3-1/TRBV3-2	-	TRBJ2-4	CASSQGPIQYF
TRBV4-1	TRBD2	TRBJ2-7	CASSRGLAGGPPYEQYF
TRBV2	TRBD2	TRBJ2-3	CASSRSGGWTDTQYF
TRBV18	TRBD1	TRBJ1-2	CASSPGQGAGNGYTF
TRBV19	TRBD1	TRBJ1-2	CASRTDRSLTYGYTF
TRBV27	-	TRBJ2-4	CASSLMWGDIQYF
TRBV5-1	-	TRBJ2-3	CASSSYTDTQYF
TRBV6-2/TRBV6-3	-	TRBJ1-3	CASSLRGENTIYF
TRBV5-4	-	TRBJ2-5	CASSLVDQETQYF
TRBV7-6	-	TRBJ1-6	CASSLEVSSYNSPLHF
TRBV5-1	-	TRBJ1-2	CASNPLPTARGYTF
TRBV4-1	TRBD1	TRBJ1-6	CASSQGLRDRDSPLHF
TRBV28	-	TRBJ1-4	CASRRYEKLFF
TRBV19	-	TRBJ2-2	CATNRGEGNTGELFF
TRBV19	TRBD1	TRBJ2-5	CASSARDRGLEYF
TRBV21-1	-	TRBJ1-6	CARGGVSSYNSPLHF
TRBV28	-	TRBJ1-4	CASSHFGGDEKLFF
TRBV7-9	TRBD1	TRBJ1-6	CASSPRDSDLSPLHF
TRBV2	TRBD1	TRBJ1-1	CASSEEGAEVTEAFF
TRBV25-1	-	TRBJ1-6	CASNGGWSNSPLHF
TRBV4-1	-	TRBJ1-5	CASSQAGVSQPQHF
TRBV7-3	TRBD2	TRBJ2-3	CASSLMAGGSTDTQYF
TRBV7-9	TRBD1	TRBJ1-1	CASSLDRGLMGDTEAFF
TRBV5-1	TRBD2	TRBJ2-1	CASSLDPSGRSYNEQFF
TRBV5-6	-	TRBJ2-7	CASSLGAAGQPYEQYF
TRBV28	TRBD2	TRBJ2-3	CASIPSGGLSTDTQYF
TRBV6-5	-	TRBJ1-2	CASKTLANSNYGYTF
TRBV5-1	TRBD1	TRBJ1-1	CASSFSGGLNTEAFF
TRBV7-3	TRBD1	TRBJ1-2	CASSQDRANYGYTF
TRBV3-1/TRBV3-2	-	TRBJ1-2	CASSQLVGGRNYGYTF
TRBV19	-	TRBJ2-7	CASRGGLSYEQYF
TRBV9	-	TRBJ1-6	CASSPQGNNSPLHF
TRBV2	TRBD1	TRBJ1-2	CASQERDSFYGYTF
TRBV9	TRBD1	TRBJ1-5	CASSAGQGGQPQHF
TRBV28	TRBD1	TRBJ2-1	CASSLGDRGHEQFF
TRBV12-3/TRBV12-4	-	TRBJ1-1	CASSRESAFF
TRBV7-3	TRBD2	TRBJ2-3	CASSTRLAGGTDTQYF
TRBV18	-	TRBJ2-3	CASSSDRNKNTDTQYF
TRBV19	TRBD1	TRBJ1-1	CASSIVPTGENTEAFF
TRBV3-1/TRBV3-2	-	TRBJ1-4	CASSRADHGPYIEKLFF
TRBV7-2	-	TRBJ1-5	CASSLAEGQPQHF
TRBV5-4	-	TRBJ2-7	CASSGAGTQPYEQYF
TRBV4-3	-	TRBJ2-6	CASSLQGSGANVLTF
TRBV28	-	TRBJ2-7	CASSPPGQRPYEQYF
TRBV5-4	TRBD2	TRBJ2-1	CASSFGTSGRVPQFF
TRBV5-8	TRBD1	TRBJ2-7	CASSPGQGDYEQYF
TRBV9	TRBD1	TRBJ2-5	CASSLGTGQETQYF
TRBV20-1	-	TRBJ2-3	CSASTGGEGVADTQYF
TRBV2	TRBD1	TRBJ1-6	CASSPGQGSSPLHF
TRBV4-1	TRBD2	TRBJ2-1	CASSQTSGFSYNEQFF
TRBV24-1	TRBD2	TRBJ2-7	CATGGGGEQYF
TRBV3-1/TRBV3-2	-	TRBJ2-7	CASSQGRGFYEQYF